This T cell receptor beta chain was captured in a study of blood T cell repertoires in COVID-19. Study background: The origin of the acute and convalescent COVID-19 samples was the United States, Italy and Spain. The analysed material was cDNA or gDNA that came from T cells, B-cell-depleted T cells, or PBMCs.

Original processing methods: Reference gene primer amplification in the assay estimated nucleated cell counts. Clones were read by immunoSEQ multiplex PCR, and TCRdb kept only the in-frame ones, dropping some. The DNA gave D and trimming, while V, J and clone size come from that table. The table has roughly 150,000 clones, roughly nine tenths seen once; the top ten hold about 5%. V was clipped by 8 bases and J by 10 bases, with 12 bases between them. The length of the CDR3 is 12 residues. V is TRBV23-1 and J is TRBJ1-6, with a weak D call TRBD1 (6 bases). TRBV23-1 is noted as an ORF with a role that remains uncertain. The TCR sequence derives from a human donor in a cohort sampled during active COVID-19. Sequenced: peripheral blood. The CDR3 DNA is TGCGCCAGCTGGCACAGGGCCTCACCCCTCCACTTT. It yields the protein CASWHRASPLHF.